This T cell receptor (beta chain) emerged from a study of cytomegalovirus exposure and HLA in healthy donors. General study findings and limits: The study flagged around 150 TCR beta chains as cytomegalovirus-associated.

Clones were read by immunoSEQ multiplex PCR, and TCRdb kept only the in-frame ones, dropping some. This sample has some 140,000 clones, with about 90% found just once. Worth noting for this clone: Its antigen is unknown.

Material: PBMCs. The receptor's source is a man between 18 and 35 years old in good health and CMV-seronegative.

CDR3 in DNA: TGCGCCAGCAGCCGAGTCGGGGGGGATGCCTACGAGCAGTACTTC. This sequence encodes CASSRVGGDAYEQYF. The chain combines TRBV4-3 with TRBJ2-7; 8 nucleotides match TRBD2. Germline lookup yields CDR1 LGHNA and CDR2 YSLEER. CDR3 length: 15 amino acids. Trimming removed 4 bases from V and 2 bases from J; junction bases left unmatched: 7.